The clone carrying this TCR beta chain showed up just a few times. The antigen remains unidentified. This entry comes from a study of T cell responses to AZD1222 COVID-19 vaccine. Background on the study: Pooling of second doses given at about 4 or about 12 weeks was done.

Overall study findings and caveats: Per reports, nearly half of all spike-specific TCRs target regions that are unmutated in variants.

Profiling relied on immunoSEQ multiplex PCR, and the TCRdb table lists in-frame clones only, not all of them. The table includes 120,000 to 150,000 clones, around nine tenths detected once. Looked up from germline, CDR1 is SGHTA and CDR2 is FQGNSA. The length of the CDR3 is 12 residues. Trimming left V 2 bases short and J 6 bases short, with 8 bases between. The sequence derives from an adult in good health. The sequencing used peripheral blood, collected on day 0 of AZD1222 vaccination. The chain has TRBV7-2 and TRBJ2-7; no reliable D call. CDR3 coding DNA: TGTGCCAGCAGCTTAAACAGCGCCGAGCAGTACTTC. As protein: CASSLNSAEQYF.